In its sample, the clone carrying this TCR beta chain was seen a few times. Antigen specificity is unknown. This specimen belongs to a study of T cells in Graves' hyperthyroidism and ophthalmopathy. On the study more broadly: The authors collected peripheral blood at initial diagnosis, before any treatment.

Findings and caveats of the study: With a median lead of around 6.7 months before onset, the model predicted ophthalmopathy.

This CDR3 is 18 amino acids long. V lost 6 bases, J lost 0 bases, and 23 bases lay in between. Per the germline V gene, CDR1 is MNHEY and CDR2 is SVGEGT. Graves' hyperthyroidism is called stable when ophthalmopathy does not progress within 18 months. Amplification of TCR beta CDR3 regions was performed using RNA transcripts as template. First-round RT-PCR with HTBI primers amplified the TCR CDR3 region. Via MiXCR, TCRdb re-called the multiplex PCR reads, giving one row per CDR3 protein. The sample holds about 350,000 distinct CDR3 sequences, about 18% seen once. What was sequenced was blood. The TCR sequence derives from a young woman with Graves' hyperthyroidism. This chain joins TRBV6-2 or TRBV6-3 and TRBJ1-2; perhaps TRBD1 as D (6 bases). CDR3 nucleotide sequence: TGTGCCAGCAGCCCCCCCGGGGCAGGGGCTCAGTCTAACTATGGCTACACCTTC. This codes for CASSPPGAGAQSNYGYTF.